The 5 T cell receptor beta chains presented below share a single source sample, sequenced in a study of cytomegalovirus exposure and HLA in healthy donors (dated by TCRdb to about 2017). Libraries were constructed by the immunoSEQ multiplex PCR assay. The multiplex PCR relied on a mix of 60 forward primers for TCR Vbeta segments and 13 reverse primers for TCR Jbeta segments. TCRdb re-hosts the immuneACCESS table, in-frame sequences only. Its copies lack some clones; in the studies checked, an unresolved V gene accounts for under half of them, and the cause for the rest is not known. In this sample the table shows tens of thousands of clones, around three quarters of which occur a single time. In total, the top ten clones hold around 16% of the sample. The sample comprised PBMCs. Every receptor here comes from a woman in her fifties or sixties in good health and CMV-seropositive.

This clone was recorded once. DNA for the CDR3: TGCGCCAGCAGGTTAACAGGACAGGTCGAAAAAGAAGCTTTCTTT. Translation gives CASRLTGQVEKEAFF. The chain uses TRBV5-1 and TRBJ1-1, with 7 bases that match TRBD1. The CDR3 is 15 residues long. With 5 bases clipped from V and 8 bases from J, the junction kept 15 bases outside the gene matches. Germline values: CDR1 SGHRS, CDR2 YFSETQ.

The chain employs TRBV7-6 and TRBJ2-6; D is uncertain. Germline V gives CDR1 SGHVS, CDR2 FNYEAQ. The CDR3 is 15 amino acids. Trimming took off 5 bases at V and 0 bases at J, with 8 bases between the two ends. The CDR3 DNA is TGTGCCAGCAGCCCTCAGGTCTCTGGGGCCAACGTCCTGACTTTC. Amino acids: CASSPQVSGANVLTF.

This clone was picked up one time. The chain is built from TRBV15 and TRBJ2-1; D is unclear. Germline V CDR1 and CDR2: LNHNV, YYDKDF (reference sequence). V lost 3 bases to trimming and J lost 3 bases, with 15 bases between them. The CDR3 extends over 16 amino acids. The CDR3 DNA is TGTGCCACCAGCAGTGGCGGATCGAGGAACTACAATGAGCAGTTCTTC. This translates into CATSSGGSRNYNEQFF.

The CDR3 region has the DNA TGTGCCAGCAGCCATGGGGTAGCGGGTATCGCAGATACGCAGTATTTT. This translates into CASSHGVAGIADTQYF. This chain joins TRBV9 and TRBJ2-3; 7 bases fit TRBD2. Germline CDR1 is SGDLS and CDR2 is YYNGEE. V shed 4 bases and J 4 bases; nucleotides not matched to a gene: 12. The CDR3 runs to 16 residues.

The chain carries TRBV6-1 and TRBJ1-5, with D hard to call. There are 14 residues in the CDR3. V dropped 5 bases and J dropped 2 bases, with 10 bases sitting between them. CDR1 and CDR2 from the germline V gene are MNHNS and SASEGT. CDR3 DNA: TGTGCCAGCAGTTATGTCCAGGGCAATCAGCCCCAGCATTTT. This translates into CASSYVQGNQPQHF.